This entry is about one TCR beta chain. The target antigen is unknown. This record belongs to a study of T cell responses to AZD1222 COVID-19 vaccine. Study-wide background: Second-dose intervals near 4 or 12 weeks were combined. Notes on the study in general: Nearly half of the spike-specific TCRs reportedly recognize variant regions that carry no mutations.

The repertoire was sequenced with immunoSEQ multiplex PCR; TCRdb's copy has only in-frame clones and lacks some. This sample has 150,000 to 200,000 clones, with just under 95% found just once. This CDR3 has 17 residues. V lost 0 bases, J lost 0 bases, and 13 bases lay in between. The V gene's germline CDR1 is SGDLS and CDR2 YYNGEE. The sequencing here drew on peripheral blood, taken on day 0 of AZD1222 vaccination. The receptor was isolated from an adult in good health. The chain uses TRBV9 and TRBJ2-1; D gene uncertain. The CDR3 DNA reads as TGTGCCAGCAGCGTAGGGTTAAACGTCAGCTCCTACAATGAGCAGTTCTTC. Residues: CASSVGLNVSSYNEQFF. The full variable domain, rest sourced from reference TRBV9 and TRBJ2-1, is DSGVTQTPKHLITATGQRVTLRCSPRSGDLSVYWYQQSLDQGLQFLIQYYNGEERAKGNILERFSAQQFPDLHSELNLSSLELGDSALYFCASSVGLNVSSYNEQFFGPGTRLTVL.